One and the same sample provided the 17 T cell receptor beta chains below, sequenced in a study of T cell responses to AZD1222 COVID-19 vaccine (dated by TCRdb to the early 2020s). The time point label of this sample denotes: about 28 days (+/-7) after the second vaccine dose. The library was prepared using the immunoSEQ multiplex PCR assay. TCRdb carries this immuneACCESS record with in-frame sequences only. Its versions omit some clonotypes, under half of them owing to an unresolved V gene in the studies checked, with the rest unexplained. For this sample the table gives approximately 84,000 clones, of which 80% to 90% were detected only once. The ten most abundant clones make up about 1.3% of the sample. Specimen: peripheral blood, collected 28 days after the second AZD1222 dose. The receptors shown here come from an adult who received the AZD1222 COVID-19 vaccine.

The CDR3 is CASTKGLAGVSSYEQYF. Here the CDR3 DNA reads TGTGCCAGCACCAAAGGACTAGCGGGAGTGAGCTCCTACGAGCAGTACTTC. The chain uses TRBV28 and TRBJ2-7, with TRBD2 identical over 13 bases. V lost 7 bases to trimming and J lost 0 bases; unmatched junction nucleotides: 9. Germline CDR1 is MDHEN and CDR2 is SYDVKM. This CDR3 has 17 residues.

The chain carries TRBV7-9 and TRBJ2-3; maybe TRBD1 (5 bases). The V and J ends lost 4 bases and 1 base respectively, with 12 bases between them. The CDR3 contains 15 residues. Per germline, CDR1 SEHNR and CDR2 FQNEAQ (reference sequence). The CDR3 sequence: CASSSAGIRTDTQYF. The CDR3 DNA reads TGTGCCAGCAGCTCCGCAGGGATACGCACAGATACGCAGTATTTT.

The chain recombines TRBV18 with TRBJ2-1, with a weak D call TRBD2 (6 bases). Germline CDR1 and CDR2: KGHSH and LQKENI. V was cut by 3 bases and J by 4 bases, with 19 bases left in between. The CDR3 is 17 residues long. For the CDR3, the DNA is TGTGCCAGCTCACCCCCGCGGACTACCGGGACTTACAATGAGCAGTTCTTC. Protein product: CASSPPRTTGTYNEQFF. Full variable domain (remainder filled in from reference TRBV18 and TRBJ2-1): NAGVMQNPRHLVRRRGQEARLRCSPMKGHSHVYWYRQLPEEGLKFMVYLQKENIIDESGMPKERFSAEFPKEGPSILRIQQVVRGDSAAYFCASSPPRTTGTYNEQFFGPGTRLTVL.

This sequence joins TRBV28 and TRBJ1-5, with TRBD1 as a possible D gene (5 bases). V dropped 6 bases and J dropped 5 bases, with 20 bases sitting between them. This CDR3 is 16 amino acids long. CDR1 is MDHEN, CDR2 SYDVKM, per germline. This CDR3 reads CASREGSGSRYQPQHF. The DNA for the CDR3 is TGTGCCAGCAGGGAAGGGTCAGGGAGTAGGTATCAGCCCCAGCATTTT.

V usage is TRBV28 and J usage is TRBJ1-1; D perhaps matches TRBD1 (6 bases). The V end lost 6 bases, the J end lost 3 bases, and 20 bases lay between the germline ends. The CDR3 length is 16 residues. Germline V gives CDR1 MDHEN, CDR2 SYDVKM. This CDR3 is CASRWDKTKGDTEAFF. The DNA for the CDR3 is TGTGCCAGCAGATGGGACAAAACCAAGGGGGACACTGAAGCTTTCTTT.

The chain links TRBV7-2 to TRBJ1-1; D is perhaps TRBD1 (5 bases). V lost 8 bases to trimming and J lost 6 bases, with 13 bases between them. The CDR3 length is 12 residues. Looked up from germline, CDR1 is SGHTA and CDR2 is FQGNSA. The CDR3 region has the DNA TGTGCCAGCGGCTGGGGGTCGGCTGAAGCTTTCTTT. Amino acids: CASGWGSAEAFF.

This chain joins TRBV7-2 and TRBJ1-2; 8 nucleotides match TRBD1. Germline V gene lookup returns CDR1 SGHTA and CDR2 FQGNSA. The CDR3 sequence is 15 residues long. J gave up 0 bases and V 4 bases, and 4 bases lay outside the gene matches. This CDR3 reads CASSWEGQANYGYTF. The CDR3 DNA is TGTGCCAGCAGCTGGGAGGGACAGGCTAACTATGGCTACACCTTC.

The CDR3 region is CASSSSFGGGLSNQPQHF. CDR3 DNA: TGTGCCAGCAGCTCCTCCTTTGGGGGGGGATTGAGCAATCAGCCCCAGCATTTT. The rearrangement uses TRBV7-2 and TRBJ1-5, with D possibly TRBD1 on 5 matching bases. CDR1 is SGHTA and CDR2 is FQGNSA in the germline V gene. This CDR3 has 18 amino acids. With 4 bases removed from V and 1 base from J, the gap between germline ends came to 20 bases.

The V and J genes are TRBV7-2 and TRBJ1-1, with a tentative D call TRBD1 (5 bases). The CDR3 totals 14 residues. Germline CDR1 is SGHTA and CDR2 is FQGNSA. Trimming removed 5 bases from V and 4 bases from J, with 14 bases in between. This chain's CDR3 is CASSPWGRATEAFF. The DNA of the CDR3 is TGTGCCAGCAGCCCGTGGGGCAGGGCCACTGAAGCTTTCTTT.

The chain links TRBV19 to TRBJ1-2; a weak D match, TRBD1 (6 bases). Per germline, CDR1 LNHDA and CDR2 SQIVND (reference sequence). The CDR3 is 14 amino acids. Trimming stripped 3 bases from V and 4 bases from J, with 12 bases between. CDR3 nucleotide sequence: TGTGCCAGTAGTATTTGGTTACAGGGCTATGGCTACACCTTC. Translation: CASSIWLQGYGYTF.

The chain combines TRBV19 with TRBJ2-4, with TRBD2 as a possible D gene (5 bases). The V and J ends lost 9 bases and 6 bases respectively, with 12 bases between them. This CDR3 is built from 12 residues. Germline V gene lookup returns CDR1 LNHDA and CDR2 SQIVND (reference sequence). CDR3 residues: CASQPGGNIQYF. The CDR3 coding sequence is TGTGCCAGCCAGCCAGGAGGAAACATTCAGTACTTC. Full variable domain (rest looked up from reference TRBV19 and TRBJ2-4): DGGITQSPKYLFRKEGQNVTLSCEQNLNHDAMYWYRQDPGQGLRLIYYSQIVNDFQKGDIAEGYSVSREKKESFPLTVTSAQKNPTAFYLCASQPGGNIQYFGAGTRLSVL.

DNA for the CDR3: TGCAGCGTTGAACCCGGGTTTGGTGAAGCTTTCTTT. As protein: CSVEPGFGEAFF. The V gene is TRBV29-1, the J gene TRBJ1-1; no definite D call. Germline-derived CDR1 and CDR2 are SQVTM and ANQGSEA. The CDR3 totals 12 residues. Trimming cost V 2 bases and J 7 bases, with 11 bases left between them.

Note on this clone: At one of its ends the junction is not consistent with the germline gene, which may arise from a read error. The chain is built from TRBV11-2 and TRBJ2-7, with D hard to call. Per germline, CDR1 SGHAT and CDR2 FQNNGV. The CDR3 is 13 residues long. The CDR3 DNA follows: TGTGCCAGCAGCTTAGTGTACGGGCAGGAGTGTAACTTC. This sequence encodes CASSLVYGQECNF.

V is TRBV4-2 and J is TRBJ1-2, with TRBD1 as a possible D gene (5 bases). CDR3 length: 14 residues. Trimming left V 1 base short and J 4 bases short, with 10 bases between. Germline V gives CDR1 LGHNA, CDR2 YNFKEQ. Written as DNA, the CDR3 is TGTGCCAGCAGCCAAGGTTCAGGGACCTATGGCTACACCTTC. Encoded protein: CASSQGSGTYGYTF.

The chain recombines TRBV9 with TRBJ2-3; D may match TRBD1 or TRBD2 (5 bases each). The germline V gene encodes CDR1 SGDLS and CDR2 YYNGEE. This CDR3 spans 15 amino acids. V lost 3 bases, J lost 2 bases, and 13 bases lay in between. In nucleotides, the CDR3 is TGTGCCAGCAGCGCCGGGACCCAGCCCACAGATACGCAGTATTTT. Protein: CASSAGTQPTDTQYF.

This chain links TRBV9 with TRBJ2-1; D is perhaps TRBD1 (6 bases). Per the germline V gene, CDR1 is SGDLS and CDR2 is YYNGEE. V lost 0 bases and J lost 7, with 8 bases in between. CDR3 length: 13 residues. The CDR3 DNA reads TGTGCCAGCAGCGTAGCTCAGGGGAATGAGCAGTTCTTC. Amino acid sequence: CASSVAQGNEQFF.

CDR3 loop: CASSLGQGVRTEAFF. Written as DNA, the CDR3 is TGTGCCAGCAGTTTAGGGCAGGGGGTGCGGACTGAAGCTTTCTTT. The chain recombines TRBV27 with TRBJ1-1, with 7 bases identical to TRBD1. Germline trimming cut 2 bases from V and 5 bases from J; bases unmatched to any gene: 8. In germline, CDR1 is MNHEY, CDR2 SMNVEV (reference sequence). The CDR3 extends over 15 amino acids.